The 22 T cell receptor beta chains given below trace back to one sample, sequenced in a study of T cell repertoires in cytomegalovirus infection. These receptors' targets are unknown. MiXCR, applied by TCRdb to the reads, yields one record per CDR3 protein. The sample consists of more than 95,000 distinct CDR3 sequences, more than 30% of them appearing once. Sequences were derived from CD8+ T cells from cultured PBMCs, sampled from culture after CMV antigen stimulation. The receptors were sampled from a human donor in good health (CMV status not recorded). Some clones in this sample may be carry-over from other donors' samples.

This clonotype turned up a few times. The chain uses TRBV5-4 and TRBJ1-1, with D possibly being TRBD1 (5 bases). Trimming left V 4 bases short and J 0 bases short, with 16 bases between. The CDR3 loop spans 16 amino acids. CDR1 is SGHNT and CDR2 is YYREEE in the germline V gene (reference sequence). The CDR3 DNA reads TGTGCCAGCAGCCCAGCACCTGTGACAGTGAACACTGAAGCTTTCTTT. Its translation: CASSPAPVTVNTEAFF.

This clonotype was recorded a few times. In DNA, the CDR3 is TGTGCCAGCAGTTTACTACAGAGCAATCAGCCCCAGCATTTT. The encoded protein is CASSLLQSNQPQHF. The rearrangement uses TRBV27 and TRBJ1-5; no definite D call. The CDR3 extends over 14 amino acids. The V gene lost 2 bases and the J gene lost 1 base, with 6 bases spanning the gap. The germline gives CDR1 MNHEY, CDR2 SMNVEV (reference sequence).

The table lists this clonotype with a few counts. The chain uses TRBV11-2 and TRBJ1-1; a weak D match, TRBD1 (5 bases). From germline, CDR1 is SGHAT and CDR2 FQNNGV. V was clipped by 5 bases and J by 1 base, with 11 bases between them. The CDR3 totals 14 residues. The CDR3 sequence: CASSQSGANTEAFF. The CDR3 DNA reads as TGTGCCAGCAGCCAATCCGGGGCGAACACTGAAGCTTTCTTT.

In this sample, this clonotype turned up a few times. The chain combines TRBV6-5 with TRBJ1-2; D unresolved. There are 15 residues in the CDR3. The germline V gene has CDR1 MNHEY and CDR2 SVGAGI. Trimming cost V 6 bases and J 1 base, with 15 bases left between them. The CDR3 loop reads CASSPLPNGNYGYTF. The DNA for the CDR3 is TGTGCCAGCAGCCCTTTACCTAACGGTAACTATGGCTACACCTTC.

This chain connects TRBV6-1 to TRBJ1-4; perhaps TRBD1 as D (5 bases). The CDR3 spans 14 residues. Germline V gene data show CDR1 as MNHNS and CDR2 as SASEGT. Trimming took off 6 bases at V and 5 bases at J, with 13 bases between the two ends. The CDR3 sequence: CASSTGGINEKLFF. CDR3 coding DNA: TGTGCCAGCAGCACCGGGGGAATCAATGAAAAACTGTTTTTT.

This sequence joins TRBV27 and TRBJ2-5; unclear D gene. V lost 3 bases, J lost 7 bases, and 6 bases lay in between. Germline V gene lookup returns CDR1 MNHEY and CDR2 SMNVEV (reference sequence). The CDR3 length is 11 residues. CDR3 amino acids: CASSFYGTQYF. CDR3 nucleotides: TGTGCCAGCAGTTTTTATGGGACCCAGTACTTC.

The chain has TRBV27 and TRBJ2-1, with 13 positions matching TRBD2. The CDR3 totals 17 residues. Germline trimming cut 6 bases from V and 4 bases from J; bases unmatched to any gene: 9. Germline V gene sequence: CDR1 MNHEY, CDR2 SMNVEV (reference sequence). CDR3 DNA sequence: TGTGCCAGCAGCATGCCGCGACTAGCGGGGGGTTACAATGAGCAGTTCTTC. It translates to CASSMPRLAGGYNEQFF.

The DNA of the CDR3 is TGTGCCAGCAGTGTAACCCCGGACAGGGGCCTTGCAACTAATGAAAAACTGTTTTTT. Residues: CASSVTPDRGLATNEKLFF. J is TRBJ1-4 and V is TRBV2; 9 positions agree with TRBD1. Germline-derived CDR1 and CDR2 are SNHLY and FYNNEI. The V segment lost 4 bases and the J segment 0 bases; nucleotides outside the gene matches: 12. CDR3 size: 19 residues.

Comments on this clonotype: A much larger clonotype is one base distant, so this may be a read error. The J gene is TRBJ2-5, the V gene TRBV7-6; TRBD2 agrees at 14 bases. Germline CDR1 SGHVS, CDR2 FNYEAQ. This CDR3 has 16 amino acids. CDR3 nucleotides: TGTGCCAACAGCTCCCCGGGACTAGCGGGGGAAGAGACCCAGTACTTC. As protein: CANSSPGLAGEETQYF.

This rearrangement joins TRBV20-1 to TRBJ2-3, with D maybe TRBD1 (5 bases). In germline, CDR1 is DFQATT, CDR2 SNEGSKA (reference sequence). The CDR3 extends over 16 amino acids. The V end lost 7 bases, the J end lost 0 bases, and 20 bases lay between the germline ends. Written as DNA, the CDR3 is TGCAGTGTCGCTGGGGCGATCCCGCTTAGCACAGATACGCAGTATTTT. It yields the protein CSVAGAIPLSTDTQYF.

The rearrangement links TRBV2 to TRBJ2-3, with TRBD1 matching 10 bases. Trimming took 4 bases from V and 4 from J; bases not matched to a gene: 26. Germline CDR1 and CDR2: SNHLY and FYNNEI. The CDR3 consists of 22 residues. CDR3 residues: CASSGSRDRGYASFRSADTQYF. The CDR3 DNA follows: TGTGCCAGCAGTGGTTCCCGGGACAGGGGCTACGCGTCTTTCAGATCTGCAGATACGCAGTATTTT.

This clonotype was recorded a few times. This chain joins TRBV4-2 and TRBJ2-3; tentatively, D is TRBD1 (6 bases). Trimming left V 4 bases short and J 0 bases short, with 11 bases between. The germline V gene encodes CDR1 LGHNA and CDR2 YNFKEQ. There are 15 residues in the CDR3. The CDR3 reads CASSPRDISTDTQYF. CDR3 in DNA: TGTGCCAGCAGCCCCCGGGACATTAGCACAGATACGCAGTATTTT.

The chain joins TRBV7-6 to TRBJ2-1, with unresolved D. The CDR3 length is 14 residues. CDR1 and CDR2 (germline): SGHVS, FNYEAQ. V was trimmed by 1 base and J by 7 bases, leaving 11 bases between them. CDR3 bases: TGTGCCAGCAGCTTAGATTCCCTGTTGAATGAGCAGTTCTTC. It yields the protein CASSLDSLLNEQFF.

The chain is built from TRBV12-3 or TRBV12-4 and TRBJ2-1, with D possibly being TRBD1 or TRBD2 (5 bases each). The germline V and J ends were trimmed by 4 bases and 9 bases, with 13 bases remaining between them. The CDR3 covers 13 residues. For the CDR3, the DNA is TGTGCCAGCAGTTACGGGGTAGGGACTGAGCAGTTCTTC. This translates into CASSYGVGTEQFF.

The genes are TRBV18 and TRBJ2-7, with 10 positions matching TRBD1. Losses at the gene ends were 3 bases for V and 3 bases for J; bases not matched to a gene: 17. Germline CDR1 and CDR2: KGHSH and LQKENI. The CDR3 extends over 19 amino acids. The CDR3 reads CASSPIGYRTGQGIYEQYF. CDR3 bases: TGTGCCAGCTCACCGATCGGTTACAGAACGGGACAGGGGATCTACGAGCAGTACTTC.

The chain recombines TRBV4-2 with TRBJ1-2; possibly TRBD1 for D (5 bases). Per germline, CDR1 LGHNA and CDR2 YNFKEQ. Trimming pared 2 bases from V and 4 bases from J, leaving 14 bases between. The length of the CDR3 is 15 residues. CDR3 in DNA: TGTGCCAGCAGCCAAAACGGGGACTTTAGCTATGGCTACACCTTC. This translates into CASSQNGDFSYGYTF.

The CDR3: CASSLIFEMSSYNEQFF. CDR3 DNA: TGTGCCAGCAGCCTGATATTCGAAATGAGCTCCTACAATGAGCAGTTCTTC. This chain connects TRBV11-2 to TRBJ2-1, with D unclear. CDR3 length: 17 residues. V lost 5 bases, J lost 0 bases, and 17 bases lay in between. Germline V lookup: CDR1 SGHAT, CDR2 FQNNGV.

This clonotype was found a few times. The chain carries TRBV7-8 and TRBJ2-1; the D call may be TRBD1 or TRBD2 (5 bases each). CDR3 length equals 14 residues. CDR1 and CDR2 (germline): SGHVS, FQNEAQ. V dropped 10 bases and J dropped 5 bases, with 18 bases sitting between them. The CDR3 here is CATPDEGKDNEQFF. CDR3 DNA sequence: TGTGCCACCCCGGACGAGGGGAAGGACAATGAGCAGTTCTTC.

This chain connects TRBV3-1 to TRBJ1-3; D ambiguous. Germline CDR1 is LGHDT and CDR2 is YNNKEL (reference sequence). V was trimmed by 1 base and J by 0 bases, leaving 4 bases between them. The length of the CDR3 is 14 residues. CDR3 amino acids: CASSQVPSGNTIYF. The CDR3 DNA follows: TGTGCCAGCAGCCAAGTGCCCTCTGGAAACACCATATATTTT.

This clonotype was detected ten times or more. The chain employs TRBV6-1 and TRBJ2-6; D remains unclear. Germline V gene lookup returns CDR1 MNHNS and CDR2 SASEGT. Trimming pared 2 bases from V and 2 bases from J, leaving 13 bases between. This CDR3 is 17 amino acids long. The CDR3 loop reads CASSERVVQTGANVLTF. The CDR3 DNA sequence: TGTGCCAGCAGTGAACGAGTGGTCCAGACTGGGGCCAACGTCCTGACTTTC.

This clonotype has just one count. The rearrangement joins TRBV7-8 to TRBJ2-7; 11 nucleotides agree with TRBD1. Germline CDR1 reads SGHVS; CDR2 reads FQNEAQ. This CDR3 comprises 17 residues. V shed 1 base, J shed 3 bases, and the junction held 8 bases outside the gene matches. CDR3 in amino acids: CASSLVPGQGVGYEQYF. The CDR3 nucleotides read TGTGCCAGCAGCTTAGTCCCGGGACAGGGGGTTGGCTACGAGCAGTACTTC.

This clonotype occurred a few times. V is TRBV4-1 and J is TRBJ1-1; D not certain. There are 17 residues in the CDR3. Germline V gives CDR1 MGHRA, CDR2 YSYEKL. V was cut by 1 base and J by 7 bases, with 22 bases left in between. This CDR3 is CASSQAQMSWGAIEAFF. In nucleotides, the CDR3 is TGCGCCAGCAGCCAAGCTCAAATGTCTTGGGGTGCTATTGAAGCTTTCTTT.